Sequencing of this T cell receptor (beta chain) was carried out in a study of control samples from healthy donors and cancer patients. Measured with immunoSEQ multiplex PCR; TCRdb has only the in-frame clones, and not every one. In the table there are 100,000 to 120,000 clones, roughly 90% of which are singletons. The V segment lost 1 base and the J segment 4 bases; nucleotides outside the gene matches: 9. Looked up from germline, CDR1 is MNHEY and CDR2 is SMNVEV (reference sequence). The CDR3 totals 17 residues. The TCR was taken from an older woman with lung cancer. The specimen was PBMCs. The chain combines TRBV27 with TRBJ2-1; TRBD2 matches 8 bases. CDR3 in DNA: TGTGCCAGCAGTTTATGGAGCGGGAGTAATCAATACAATGAGCAGTTCTTC. This codes for CASSLWSGSNQYNEQFF.